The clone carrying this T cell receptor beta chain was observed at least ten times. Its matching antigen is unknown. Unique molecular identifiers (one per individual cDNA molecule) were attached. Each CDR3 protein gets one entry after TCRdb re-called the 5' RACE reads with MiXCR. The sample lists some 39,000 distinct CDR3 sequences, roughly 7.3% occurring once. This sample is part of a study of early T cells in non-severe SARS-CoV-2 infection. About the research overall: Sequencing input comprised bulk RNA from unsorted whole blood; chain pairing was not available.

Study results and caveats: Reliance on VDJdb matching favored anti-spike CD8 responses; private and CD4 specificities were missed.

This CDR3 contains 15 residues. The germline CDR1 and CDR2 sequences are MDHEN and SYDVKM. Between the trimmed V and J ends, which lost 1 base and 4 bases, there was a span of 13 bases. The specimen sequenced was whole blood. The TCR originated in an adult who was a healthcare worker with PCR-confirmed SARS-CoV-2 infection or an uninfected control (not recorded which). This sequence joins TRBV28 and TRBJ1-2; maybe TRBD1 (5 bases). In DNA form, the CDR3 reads TGTGCCAGCAGTTTATTTCAGGGCCTTTTCTATGGCTACACCTTC. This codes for CASSLFQGLFYGYTF.